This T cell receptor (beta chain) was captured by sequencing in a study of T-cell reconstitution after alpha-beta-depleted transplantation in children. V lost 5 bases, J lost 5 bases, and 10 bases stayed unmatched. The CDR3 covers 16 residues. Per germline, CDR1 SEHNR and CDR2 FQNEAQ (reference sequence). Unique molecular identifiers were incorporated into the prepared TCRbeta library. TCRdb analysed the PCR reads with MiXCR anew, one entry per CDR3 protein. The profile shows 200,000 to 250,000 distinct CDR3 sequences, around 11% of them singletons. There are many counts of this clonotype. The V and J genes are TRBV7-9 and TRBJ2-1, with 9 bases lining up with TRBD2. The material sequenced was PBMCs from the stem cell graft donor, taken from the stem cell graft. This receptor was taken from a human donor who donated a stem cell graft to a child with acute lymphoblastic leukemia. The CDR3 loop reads CASSRRPSGVDNEQFF. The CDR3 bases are TGTGCCAGCAGCCGCCGCCCTAGCGGGGTTGACAATGAGCAGTTCTTC.